The T cell receptor beta chain described here comes from a study of T cells after yellow fever vaccination (dated 2019 in TCRdb). Regarding the complete study: Libraries from fractions with low cell numbers were prepared with the SMART-Seq v4 Ultra Low Input RNA kit. Two healthy male donors, one aged 18 to 30 and one aged 30 to 39 years, were included in the cohort. Bulk PBMC replicates and cell subsets were isolated from blood drawn at multiple timepoints before and after both primary and secondary immunization. To follow T-cell clones before and after primary and booster YFV17D yellow fever vaccination, bulk TCR alpha and beta repertoires were sequenced over time. Broader findings and caveats from the paper: Compared with the primary T-cell response, the secondary T-cell response was faster but weaker, reaching its peak on day 5 rather than on day 15. The study included only two donors, which limits how far the findings can be generalized. FACS-sorted repertoires could contain abundant contaminating clonotypes from the bulk population, so computational filtering was required. A small share of clonotypes was detected in both CD4 and CD8 compartments, with the overlap likely arising from convergent recombination. After the booster, most of the clones that had expanded following primary vaccination were detected again (96% of CD4 and roughly 90% of CD8), which suggests that memory was broadly maintained.

TCR cDNA was synthesized by 5'RACE template switching, through which a universal primer site and unique molecular identifiers were introduced. Priming for cDNA synthesis came from both the TCR alpha and TCR beta constant segments. Library amplification used two PCR steps, and the second PCR step added sample barcodes and sequencing adapters. Libraries were sequenced on Illumina HiSeq 2500 (2x100 bp) or NovaSeq (2x150 bp). On the authors' methods: Demultiplexing of reads and collapsing into UMI consensus sequences were performed with MIGEC, and V(D)J alignment was carried out with MiXCR. Using edgeR on replicate PBMC samples, clonotypes were called vaccine-responding if FDR was below 0.01 and the log2 fold change was above 5 up to day 15. Each bulk clonotype was labeled CD4 or CD8 based on which sequenced repertoire, CD4 or CD8, contained the clonotype at higher abundance. TCRdb reprocessed the public reads (quality trimming at Q25 with fastp, clone calling with MiXCR) and kept in-frame beta chains. Rows are unified per CDR3 protein, each entry keeping the most common DNA and genes. TCRdb's processing, not the study's, gives the V and J calls here. The sample contains a few hundred thousand distinct CDR3 sequences, 13% of them found a single time. Of the sample, about 0.51% falls within the top ten clones.

As for this clonotype: What this receptor recognizes is not known. This may be a read error: a much more frequent sequence differs by one nucleotide.

Sample treatment or condition, as interpreted from the label and publication: live attenuated yellow fever vaccine strain. PBMCs were isolated from peripheral blood using a standard Ficoll-Paque protocol. CD4 and CD8 T-cell fractions were isolated with Dynabeads CD4 and CD8 positive selection kits. TriZol was used to extract RNA from bulk PBMCs, from CD4 and CD8 fractions, and from dextramer-positive and dextramer-negative fractions. The specimen comprised CD4+ T cells sorted from PBMCs, sampled 45 days after the yellow fever booster vaccination. This TCR derives from a man aged 30 to 45 who received the YFV17D yellow fever vaccine.

For the CDR3, the sequence is CSAGHGDETQYF. Read as DNA, the sequence is TGCAGCGCCGGACATGGGGACGAGACCCAGTACTTC. In this chain, TRBV29-1 is recombined with TRBJ2-5, with a tentative D call of TRBD1 or TRBD2, each matching 5 bases. Per the germline V gene, SQVTM is the CDR1 and ANQGSEA is the CDR2. V and J lose 7 bases and 5 bases, and a span of 14 bases separates them. The CDR3, cysteine through phenylalanine, is 12 amino acids long. Only the CDR3 DNA is retained, 36 bases long and in frame from the first base.